The 13 T cell receptor beta chains in this list originate from one sample, sequenced in a study of CD8+CD57+ T cells in acquired aplastic anemia. All sequencing subjects had displayed CD8+CD57+ cell expansion on flow cytometry. Template material for TCR beta VDJ and CDR3 profiling consisted of genomic DNA. MiXCR, applied by TCRdb to the reads, yields one record per CDR3 protein. The sample holds 270,000 or so distinct CDR3 sequences, approximately 86% seen once. The sequenced sample consisted of sorted CD4+, CD8+, or CD8+CD57+ T cells (not recorded which) from PBMCs. All receptors derive from a human donor with aplastic anemia.

Comments on this clonotype: The final CDR3 position lacks the conserved phenylalanine or tryptophan, pointing to a likely read error. No DNA is shown, since the ends of the CDR3 on it are uncertain; the CDR3 is the one TCRdb lists. This sequence joins TRBV7-8 and TRBJ1-2. The CDR3 comprises 13 residues, both ends counted. Germline CDR1 SGHVS, CDR2 FQNEAQ. CDR3 protein: CASSLAGGRDSQY.

About this clonotype: An end of the junction differs from the germline gene, which may be a read error. The rearrangement uses TRBV9 and TRBJ2-1; D is unresolved. This CDR3 comprises 13 residues. The germline gives CDR1 SGDLS, CDR2 YYNGEE. CDR3 region: CASSVYQNPYNLF. CDR3 nucleotide sequence: TGTGCCAGCAGCGTATACCAGAACCCCTACAATTTGTTC.

The CDR3 here is CASGEGVTETTEAFF. The CDR3 DNA follows: TGTGCCAGCGGGGAAGGGGTCACAGAGACGACTGAAGCTTTCTTT. The chain uses TRBV2 and TRBJ1-1; tentatively, D is TRBD1 (5 bases). V lost 8 bases and J 5 bases, leaving 21 bases between the germline ends. The germline V gene has CDR1 SNHLY and CDR2 FYNNEI. The CDR3 runs 15 residues. Using reference TRBV2 and TRBJ1-1 for the parts outside the CDR3, the full variable domain is EPEVTQTPSHQVTQMGQEVILRCVPISNHLYFYWYRQILGQKVEFLVSFYNNEISEKSEIFDDQFSVERPDGSNFTLKIRSTKLEDSAMYFCASGEGVTETTEAFFGQGTRLTVV.

In regard to this clonotype: The DNA is omitted, as the CDR3 cannot be located on it reliably, and the CDR3 follows TCRdb's listing. The V and J genes are TRBV7-9 and TRBJ2-5; the table gives TRBD1 as D, unverified against the DNA. The CDR3 is 14 residues long, counting both termini. Germline loops: CDR1 SEHNR, CDR2 FQNEAQ (reference sequence). The CDR3 is CAGHGARETQYFEF.

The chain links TRBV14 to TRBJ2-5; no clear D gene. Trimming left V 6 bases short and J 7 bases short, with 12 bases between. The CDR3 contains 12 residues. CDR1 is SGHDN and CDR2 is FVKESK in the germline V gene. This CDR3 is CASSTGSRTQYF. Here the CDR3 DNA reads TGTGCCAGCAGTACGGGTTCACGGACCCAGTACTTC.

Comment on this clonotype: The junction differs from germline at one of its ends, possibly a read error. The chain carries TRBV7-3 and TRBJ2-3; D gene unclear. CDR1 and CDR2 (germline): SGHTA, FQGTGA. This CDR3 has 14 amino acids. CDR3: CASSLTGQPQQHGF. CDR3 in DNA: TGTGCCAGCAGCTTAACAGGGCAGCCCCAGCAGCATGGTTTT.

Details on this clonotype: Its ends do not fully match the called genes, so a read error is possible. V usage is TRBV15 and J usage is TRBJ2-3; D gene unclear. Germline CDR1 and CDR2: LNHNV and YYDKDF (reference sequence). There are 14 residues in the CDR3. This CDR3 is CATSRASDQETQYF. For the CDR3, the DNA is TGTGCCACCAGCAGAGCCAGCGATCAAGAGACCCAGTACTTT.

Notes on this clonotype: An end of the junction does not agree with germline; a read error may underlie this. The DNA for the CDR3 is TGTGCCAGCAGCTATGCTAGCGGTCCCGAGAATGAGCAGTTT. Its protein is CASSYASGPENEQF. The genes are TRBV7-2 and TRBJ2-3; 7 nucleotides align to TRBD2. The CDR3 runs 14 residues. Germline V gene lookup returns CDR1 SGHTA and CDR2 FQGNSA.

The V and J genes are TRBV9 and TRBJ1-2; the D gene is possibly TRBD1 (5 bases). The length of the CDR3 is 16 residues. Trimming removed 2 bases at V and 6 bases at J, with 20 bases between. The germline V gene has CDR1 SGDLS and CDR2 YYNGEE. The chain's CDR3 is CASSVSQGGETNGYTF. The CDR3 DNA reads TGTGCCAGCAGCGTCTCCCAGGGCGGGGAAACTAATGGCTACACCTTC.

In this sample, this clonotype turned up once. J is TRBJ2-3 and V is TRBV7-9, with a weak D call TRBD2 (6 bases). Trimming removed 5 bases from V and 11 bases from J, with 23 bases in between. The CDR3 has 15 residues. Germline V gene lookup returns CDR1 SEHNR and CDR2 FQNEAQ (reference sequence). The CDR3 loop is CASSPGRSSYNEQYF. CDR3 nucleotides: TGTGCCAGCAGCCCCGGGAGAAGCTCCTACAATGAGCAGTATTTT.

This clonotype was seen a few times. This CDR3 is CASSQVGRAGYTEAFF. CDR3 sequence (DNA): TGCGCCAGCAGCCAAGTAGGGCGTGCGGGTTACACTGAAGCTTTCTTT. The chain links TRBV4-3 to TRBJ1-1; no clear D gene. Deletions cut 1 base from V and 3 bases from J, with 15 bases between. The CDR3 spans 16 residues. The V gene's germline CDR1 is LGHNA and CDR2 YSLEER.

The chain combines TRBV7-6 with TRBJ2-7; no definite D call. Germline CDR1 reads SGHVS; CDR2 reads FNYEAQ. V was clipped by 3 bases and J by 2 bases, with 23 bases between them. CDR3 size: 18 residues. This chain's CDR3 is CASSLSPYNSPLPYEQYV. In DNA, the CDR3 is TGTGCCAGCAGCTTGAGTCCCTATAATTCACCCCTTCCCTACGAGCAGTACGTC.

The chain recombines TRBV7-9 with TRBJ2-7; weak D call: TRBD2 (6 bases). This CDR3 has 14 residues. Germline V lookup: CDR1 SEHNR, CDR2 FQNEAQ (reference sequence). Trimming cost V 3 bases and J 0 bases, with 9 bases left between them. The CDR3: CASSFMGGSYEQYF. CDR3 DNA: TGTGCCAGCAGCTTTATGGGGGGCTCCTACGAGCAGTACTTC.